This T cell receptor beta chain is from a study of Ad26.COV2.S vaccination and SARS-CoV-2 variants. TCRdb's table, derived via immunoSEQ multiplex PCR, lists solely in-frame clones and lacks some. Of about 350,000 clones in the sample, roughly 90% were seen once. Treatment denoted: about 20 received Ad26.COV2.S at low or high dose, single or two shots; about 5 received placebo; per-sample allocation not given. Day 63 after the first vaccine or placebo injection was the time point for sampling. This TCR came from a person between 18 and 59 years old who received the Ad26.COV2.S COVID-19 vaccine or a placebo. Sample: peripheral blood, taken in a trial of Ad26.COV2.S vaccine versus placebo.

In DNA form, the CDR3 reads TGTGCCAGCAGCGCTCCGATTTCTACGCAGTATTTT. This translates into CASSAPISTQYF. The V and J genes are TRBV28 and TRBJ2-3; D unresolved. Between the trimmed V and J ends, which lost 6 bases and 8 bases, there was a span of 12 bases. CDR3 length: 12 amino acids. The germline V gene has CDR1 MDHEN and CDR2 SYDVKM.